This is a list of T cell receptor beta chains from one sample in a study of blood T cell repertoires in COVID-19. Clones were sequenced by immunoSEQ multiplex PCR, and TCRdb holds only the in-frame ones, with some missing. The sample lists about 370,000 clones; approximately 87% were seen once. The sequencing sample was made of peripheral blood. All receptors come from a woman aged 30 to 39 with COVID-19, enrolled during active disease. Each CDR3 is given with its conserved first and last residue. Fields, in order: V gene, clone size, J gene, D gene, CDR3 DNA, CDR3 protein. The D gene is left open where the match is weak. The listing skips clone size in some rows; elsewhere it reads once, few, many or a size class.

v_call: TRBV10-3; clone_size: -; j_call: TRBJ2-7; d_call: -; cdr3_nt: TGTGCCATCAGTGAGTCCGGGGTTACCTACGAGCAGTACTTC; cdr3_aa: CAISESGVTYEQYF
v_call: TRBV9; clone_size: -; j_call: TRBJ2-7; d_call: TRBD1; cdr3_nt: TGTGCCAGCAGCACCACCGGGACAGGAGACGAGCAGTACTTC; cdr3_aa: CASSTTGTGDEQYF
v_call: TRBV2; clone_size: -; j_call: TRBJ1-5; d_call: -; cdr3_nt: TGTGCCAGCAGTTGGGGAGAGGAGCAGCCCCAGCATTTT; cdr3_aa: CASSWGEEQPQHF
v_call: TRBV29-1; clone_size: -; j_call: TRBJ1-2; d_call: TRBD1; cdr3_nt: TGCAGCGTTGCTAAGAAGGGCACAGGGGGCGATGGCTACACCTTC; cdr3_aa: CSVAKKGTGGDGYTF
v_call: TRBV28; clone_size: -; j_call: TRBJ2-7; d_call: TRBD1; cdr3_nt: TGTGCCAGCAGCTTCGAGGGGGCTAAGGAGCAGTACTTC; cdr3_aa: CASSFEGAKEQYF
v_call: TRBV28; clone_size: -; j_call: TRBJ2-1; d_call: -; cdr3_nt: TGTGCCAGCAGTACTGCCAGGGGTATCAGGGAGGGCGCCTACAATGAGCAGTTCTTC; cdr3_aa: CASSTARGIREGAYNEQFF
v_call: TRBV7-9; clone_size: -; j_call: TRBJ2-5; d_call: TRBD1; cdr3_nt: TGTGCCAGCAGCCTGACAGGGGGCCAAGAGACCCAGTACTTC; cdr3_aa: CASSLTGGQETQYF
v_call: TRBV30; clone_size: few; j_call: TRBJ2-1; d_call: -; cdr3_nt: TGTGCCTGGAGTGTAGCAGGTGAGCAGTTCTTC; cdr3_aa: CAWSVAGEQFF
v_call: TRBV19; clone_size: few; j_call: TRBJ1-1; d_call: TRBD1; cdr3_nt: TGTGCCAGTAGTTTAGGGACAGGGGGCAAAGGTGGAACTGAAGCTTTCTTT; cdr3_aa: CASSLGTGGKGGTEAFF
v_call: TRBV3-1/TRBV3-2; clone_size: once; j_call: TRBJ2-1; d_call: TRBD1; cdr3_nt: TGTGCCAGCAGCCGGGACAGGGAAGGTCTTACCTACAATGAGCAGTTCTTC; cdr3_aa: CASSRDREGLTYNEQFF
v_call: TRBV2; clone_size: -; j_call: TRBJ1-4; d_call: -; cdr3_nt: -; cdr3_aa: CASILGGLGEKLFF
v_call: TRBV4-1; clone_size: -; j_call: TRBJ2-5; d_call: -; cdr3_nt: TGCGCCAGCAGCCTGGGGGCGCGAGAGACCCAGTACTTC; cdr3_aa: CASSLGARETQYF
v_call: TRBV28; clone_size: -; j_call: TRBJ1-5; d_call: TRBD1; cdr3_nt: TGTGCCAGCAGCATTCCCTTTCAGGGGGCTAGTAATCAGCCCCAGCATTTT; cdr3_aa: CASSIPFQGASNQPQHF
v_call: TRBV24-1; clone_size: -; j_call: TRBJ2-1; d_call: TRBD1; cdr3_nt: TGTGCCACCAGTGACCCCGGACAGGGGTCCAATGAGCAGTTCTTC; cdr3_aa: CATSDPGQGSNEQFF
v_call: TRBV5-1; clone_size: -; j_call: TRBJ1-5; d_call: TRBD1; cdr3_nt: TGCGCCAGCAGCGGAGGGACAGGGAATGATCAGCCCCAGCATTTT; cdr3_aa: CASSGGTGNDQPQHF
v_call: TRBV19; clone_size: -; j_call: TRBJ1-5; d_call: -; cdr3_nt: TGTGCCAGTAGTCCAGGTGTCGGCAATCAGCCCCAGCATTTT; cdr3_aa: CASSPGVGNQPQHF
v_call: TRBV5-4; clone_size: -; j_call: TRBJ1-1; d_call: TRBD1; cdr3_nt: TGTGCCAGCAGCTCCCGGGACAGGCTGAACACTGAAGCTTTCTTT; cdr3_aa: CASSSRDRLNTEAFF
v_call: TRBV19; clone_size: -; j_call: TRBJ1-6; d_call: -; cdr3_nt: TGTGCCAGTAGTCCTGAGGAGGGTTTCATCTCACCCCTCCACTTT; cdr3_aa: CASSPEEGFISPLHF
v_call: TRBV5-1; clone_size: -; j_call: TRBJ2-1; d_call: -; cdr3_nt: TGCGCCAGCAGTGCCGGGAATGAGCAGTTCTTC; cdr3_aa: CASSAGNEQFF
v_call: TRBV28; clone_size: -; j_call: TRBJ2-7; d_call: -; cdr3_nt: TGTGCCAGCAGGGACCGGGAGTACTCCTACGAGCAGTACTTC; cdr3_aa: CASRDREYSYEQYF
v_call: TRBV19; clone_size: -; j_call: TRBJ2-3; d_call: -; cdr3_nt: TGTGCCAGTAGTATAGGGGGGGAGACACAGTATTTT; cdr3_aa: CASSIGGETQYF
v_call: TRBV13; clone_size: -; j_call: TRBJ2-7; d_call: -; cdr3_nt: TGTGCCAGCAGCCACGCGGGTAGCTCCTACGAGCAGTACTTC; cdr3_aa: CASSHAGSSYEQYF
v_call: TRBV5-1; clone_size: -; j_call: TRBJ1-1; d_call: -; cdr3_nt: TGCGCCAGCAGCCCAGGAAGGGGGAAGAACACTGAAGCTTTCTTT; cdr3_aa: CASSPGRGKNTEAFF
v_call: TRBV13; clone_size: -; j_call: TRBJ1-1; d_call: TRBD1; cdr3_nt: TGTGCCAGCAGCAGAGGACAGGCGAACACTGAAGCTTTCTTT; cdr3_aa: CASSRGQANTEAFF
v_call: TRBV6-5; clone_size: -; j_call: TRBJ2-7; d_call: -; cdr3_nt: TGTGCCAGCGGGAACAGGTTCTACGAGCAGTACTTC; cdr3_aa: CASGNRFYEQYF
v_call: TRBV5-1; clone_size: -; j_call: TRBJ2-4; d_call: TRBD2; cdr3_nt: TGCGCCAGCAGCTTGGAGTTAGGGACTAGCGGGAGGGCCTTAAACATTCAGTACTTC; cdr3_aa: CASSLELGTSGRALNIQYF
v_call: TRBV10-3; clone_size: -; j_call: TRBJ2-5; d_call: TRBD2; cdr3_nt: TGTGCCATCAGCAGTAGCGGGAGTCGCCAAGAGACCCAGTACTTC; cdr3_aa: CAISSSGSRQETQYF
v_call: TRBV5-1; clone_size: -; j_call: TRBJ2-1; d_call: -; cdr3_nt: TGCGCCAGCAGCTTGGGGCGTAGCCGCCTAACCTACAATGAGCAGTTCTTC; cdr3_aa: CASSLGRSRLTYNEQFF
v_call: TRBV11-1; clone_size: -; j_call: TRBJ2-7; d_call: TRBD2; cdr3_nt: TGTGCCAGCAGCGGTTTTACTAGCGGGAGGAACGAGCAGTACTTC; cdr3_aa: CASSGFTSGRNEQYF
v_call: TRBV29-1; clone_size: -; j_call: TRBJ2-1; d_call: -; cdr3_nt: TGCAGCGTTCAGGAGGCAGGCGTTTGGGATGAGCAGTTCTTC; cdr3_aa: CSVQEAGVWDEQFF
v_call: TRBV9; clone_size: few; j_call: TRBJ2-2; d_call: -; cdr3_nt: TGTGCCAGCAGCGTAACAGGAGTTACCGGGGAGCTGTTTTTT; cdr3_aa: CASSVTGVTGELFF
v_call: TRBV10-3; clone_size: -; j_call: TRBJ1-1; d_call: TRBD1; cdr3_nt: TGTGCCATCAGTGAGTCGACAGGGGGCCCTGAAGCTTTCTTT; cdr3_aa: CAISESTGGPEAFF
v_call: TRBV19; clone_size: -; j_call: TRBJ2-3; d_call: -; cdr3_nt: TGTGCCAGTAGTAACAGGGCCACGATTTTCGGCACAGATACGCAGTATTTT; cdr3_aa: CASSNRATIFGTDTQYF
v_call: TRBV3-1/TRBV3-2; clone_size: -; j_call: TRBJ2-5; d_call: -; cdr3_nt: TGTGCCAGCAGCCAAGATCCTCAAGCGGCGACCCAGTACTTC; cdr3_aa: CASSQDPQAATQYF
v_call: TRBV19; clone_size: -; j_call: TRBJ1-1; d_call: -; cdr3_nt: TGTGCCAGTAGTAACCGGGGGACTGAAGCTTTCTTT; cdr3_aa: CASSNRGTEAFF
v_call: TRBV28; clone_size: -; j_call: TRBJ1-5; d_call: -; cdr3_nt: TGTGCCAGCAGTCTCGAGGCGGATCAGCCCCAGCATTTT; cdr3_aa: CASSLEADQPQHF
v_call: TRBV7-9; clone_size: -; j_call: TRBJ2-7; d_call: TRBD2; cdr3_nt: TGTGCCAGCAGCTCCCTTTGGGGGGGCGAGCAGTACTTC; cdr3_aa: CASSSLWGGEQYF
v_call: TRBV6-5; clone_size: -; j_call: TRBJ2-7; d_call: -; cdr3_nt: TGTGCCAGCAGGTCAGCGGGCTACGAGCAGTACTTC; cdr3_aa: CASRSAGYEQYF
v_call: TRBV11-2; clone_size: once; j_call: TRBJ1-2; d_call: TRBD1; cdr3_nt: TGTGCCAGCAGCACCTGGACAGGGCCAGGGGATGGCTACACCTTC; cdr3_aa: CASSTWTGPGDGYTF
v_call: TRBV24-1; clone_size: -; j_call: TRBJ2-5; d_call: -; cdr3_nt: TGTGCCACCAGTGATTTGAGGGGGGGCGGAGAGACCCAGTACTTC; cdr3_aa: CATSDLRGGGETQYF
v_call: TRBV2; clone_size: -; j_call: TRBJ2-7; d_call: TRBD1; cdr3_nt: TGTGCCAGCAGGTCTCGACAGGGAACCGAGCAGTACTTC; cdr3_aa: CASRSRQGTEQYF